These T cell receptor beta chains were read from a single sample in a study of CD8+CD57+ T cells in acquired aplastic anemia. TCRdb fed the reads into MiXCR, producing one record per CDR3 protein. Here the sample spans tens of thousands of distinct CDR3 sequences, about 60% being singletons. The specimen sequenced was sorted CD4+, CD8+, or CD8+CD57+ T cells (not recorded which) from PBMCs. Every receptor here comes from a human donor with aplastic anemia. CDR3s include the opening cysteine and the closing phenylalanine or tryptophan. A D gene is named only where the DNA matches it firmly. For some rows the clone size is stated as once, few or many, or as a class when expanded; others skip it.

cdr3_length,clone_size,j_call,v_call,d_call,cdr3_aa,cdr3_nt
15,-,TRBJ2-2,TRBV25-1,TRBD1,CASSEGTGEAGELFF,TGTGCCAGCAGTGAGGGGACAGGGGAAGCCGGGGAGCTGTTTTTT
12,many,TRBJ2-2,TRBV12-3/TRBV12-4,-,CASNQGTGELFF,TGTGCCAGCAACCAGGGGACGGGGGAGCTGTTTTTT
14,-,TRBJ2-7,TRBV7-9,TRBD2,CASSLGLAGEEQYF,TGTGCCAGCAGCCTCGGACTAGCGGGGGAAGAGCAGTACTTC
14,-,TRBJ1-4,TRBV12-3/TRBV12-4,-,CASSFEVPGEKLFF,TGTGCCAGCAGTTTTGAGGTTCCAGGGGAAAAACTGTTTTTT
15,-,TRBJ2-7,TRBV4-3,TRBD1,CASSLGQGAVYEQYF,TGCGCCAGCAGCCTCGGACAGGGGGCGGTCTACGAGCAGTACTTC
17,-,TRBJ2-3,TRBV11-1,TRBD1,CASSTGTGGVSTDTQYF,TGTGCCAGCAGCACCGGGACAGGGGGGGTTAGCACAGACACGCAGTATTTT
15,-,TRBJ1-1,TRBV19,-,CASSIDGQMDTEAFF,TGTGCCAGTAGTATAGACGGACAGATGGACACTGAAGCTTTCTTT
16,-,TRBJ2-7,TRBV15,-,CATSGERAGQIREQYF,TGTGCCACCAGCGGAGAGAGGGCAGGACAGATACGCGAGCAGTACTTC
13,once,TRBJ2-5,TRBV19,TRBD1,CASRRTGGETQYF,TGTGCCAGTAGGCGGACAGGGGGCGAGACCCAGTACTTC
14,-,TRBJ1-2,TRBV28,-,CAIPVGQGNYGYTF,TGTGCCATCCCCGTGGGGCAGGGTAACTATGGCTACACCTTC
12,few,TRBJ2-5,TRBV7-3,-,CASSWRVETQYF,TGTGCCAGCAGCTGGCGGGTCGAGACCCAGTACTTC
15,few,TRBJ1-2,TRBV2,TRBD1,CASSEFGTGSYGYTF,TGTGCCAGCAGTGAATTTGGGACAGGGAGCTATGGCTACACCTTC
13,many,TRBJ2-7,TRBV20-1,-,CSAPIRGSYEQYF,TGCAGTGCCCCGATCCGGGGATCCTACGAGCAGTACTTC
15,medium-sized,TRBJ1-5,TRBV7-2,TRBD1,CASSDGTGWNQPQHF,TGTGCCAGCAGCGATGGGACAGGGTGGAATCAGCCCCAGCATTTT
14,many,TRBJ1-4,TRBV5-8,-,CASSAAQVGEKLFF,TGTGCCAGCAGCGCTGCCCAGGTCGGGGAAAAACTGTTTTTT
14,-,TRBJ2-5,TRBV19,-,CASSISSRQETQYF,TGTGCCAGTAGTATATCGAGCCGCCAAGAGACCCAGTACTTC
16,many,TRBJ2-3,TRBV5-1,-,CASSPGLGAPTDTQYF,TGCGCCAGCAGCCCGGGACTCGGGGCCCCCACAGATACGCAGTATTTT
13,-,TRBJ1-4,TRBV24-1,-,CATADRGSEKLFF,TGTGCCACCGCAGACAGAGGGTCGGAAAAACTGTTTTTT
10,few,TRBJ2-7,TRBV29-1,-,CSVAGVEQYF,TGCAGCGTTGCTGGGGTCGAGCAGTACTTC
14,-,TRBJ2-1,TRBV29-1,-,CSGKGGSSYNEQFF,TGCAGCGGGAAGGGGGGGAGCTCCTACAATGAGCAGTTCTTC
15,few,TRBJ1-6,TRBV10-1,-,CASSDGRTYNSPLHF,TGCGCCAGCAGTGACGGGAGGACCTATAATTCACCCCTCCACTTT
12,-,TRBJ2-5,TRBV7-2,-,CASSLATGTQYF,TGTGCCAGCAGCTTAGCGACCGGGACCCAGTACTTC
13,-,TRBJ1-5,TRBV10-3,TRBD1,CASTGGSNQPQHF,TGTGCCTCGACAGGGGGTAGCAATCAGCCCCAGCATTTT
16,many,TRBJ2-5,TRBV5-1,TRBD2,CASSLASGGYQETQYF,TGCGCCAGCAGCTTGGCCAGCGGGGGGTACCAAGAGACCCAGTACTTC
14,-,TRBJ1-2,TRBV2,-,CASSEFPADYGYTF,TGTGCCAGCAGTGAATTTCCGGCTGACTATGGCTACACCTTC
12,many,TRBJ2-1,TRBV7-9,-,CASSLEGNEQFF,TGTGCCAGCAGCTTAGAGGGAAATGAGCAGTTCTTC
14,-,TRBJ1-1,TRBV6-1,-,CASSRDRMNTEAFF,TGTGCCAGCAGTCGAGACAGGATGAACACTGAAGCTTTCTTT
9,-,TRBJ1-1,TRBV29-1,-,CTSLPKAFF,TGCACCTCATTACCTAAAGCTTTCTTT
15,-,TRBJ2-1,TRBV2,-,CASSEGIYSYNEQFF,TGTGCCAGCAGTGAAGGAATCTATTCCTACAATGAGCAGTTCTTC
13,-,TRBJ2-1,TRBV29-1,TRBD1,CSVGQGSYNEQFF,TGCAGCGTCGGACAGGGGTCCTACAATGAGCAGTTCTTC
15,-,TRBJ2-1,TRBV15,TRBD1,CATSRAWDRGNEQFF,TGTGCCACCAGCAGAGCGTGGGACAGGGGAAATGAGCAGTTCTTC
13,-,TRBJ2-7,TRBV24-1,-,CATSGGGAYEQYF,TGTGCCACCAGTGGCGGGGGCGCCTACGAGCAGTACTTC
13,-,TRBJ2-3,TRBV19,-,CASSIDRVNTQYF,TGTGCCAGTAGTATAGACAGGGTGAATACGCAGTATTTC
13,-,TRBJ2-7,TRBV25-1,TRBD1,CASRHSTGDEQYF,TGTGCCAGCAGACACAGTACAGGGGACGAGCAGTACTTC
14,-,TRBJ2-5,TRBV20-1,TRBD2,CSARSGGHQETQYF,TGCAGTGCTAGGAGCGGGGGGCACCAAGAGACCCAGTACTTC
14,-,TRBJ1-6,TRBV15,-,CAAAVTENNSPLHF,TGTGCCGCCGCCGTGACAGAGAATAATTCACCCCTCCACTTT
15,once,TRBJ1-2,TRBV20-1,-,CSARANAGVGYGYTF,TGCAGTGCTAGAGCTAATGCGGGGGTCGGCTATGGCTACACCTTC
14,many,TRBJ2-7,TRBV13,-,CASSVRDGNYEQYF,TGTGCCAGCAGCGTCCGGGACGGGAACTACGAGCAGTACTTC
13,-,TRBJ2-7,TRBV7-9,-,CASSPPEAYEQYF,TGTGCCAGCAGCCCCCCGGAAGCCTACGAGCAGTACTTC
15,once,TRBJ1-1,TRBV7-7,-,CASSLFGSPNTEAFF,TGTGCTAGCAGCTTGTTTGGGAGTCCGAACACTGAAGCTTTCTTT
13,-,TRBJ1-2,TRBV11-2,-,CASSLGQGSGYTF,TGTGCCAGCAGCTTAGGGCAGGGATCTGGCTACACCTTC
16,many,TRBJ2-2,TRBV6-4,TRBD1,CASSDSDRVNTGELFF,TGTGCCAGCAGTGACTCGGACAGGGTTAACACCGGGGAGCTGTTTTTT
12,-,TRBJ1-1,TRBV7-9,-,CASSQWNTEAFF,TGTGCCAGCAGCCAGTGGAACACTGAAGCTTTCTTT
18,many,TRBJ1-2,TRBV24-1,-,CATSDFPPQGSHFYGYTF,TGTGCCACCAGTGATTTCCCCCCACAGGGCTCCCACTTCTATGGCTACACCTTC
15,many,TRBJ2-2,TRBV6-4,-,CASSAGGGTGGELFF,TGTGCCAGCAGTGCCGGAGGGGGAACGGGCGGGGAGCTGTTTTTT
13,-,TRBJ1-2,TRBV2,TRBD1,CASSGTGNYGYTF,TGTGCCAGCAGTGGGACAGGGAACTATGGCTACACCTTC
15,few,TRBJ1-6,TRBV19,-,CASSSQGQNNSPLHF,TGTGCCAGTAGTTCACAGGGTCAGAATAATTCACCCCTCCACTTT
17,-,TRBJ2-3,TRBV6-1,-,CASSRRGRQMSTDTQYF,TGTGCCAGCAGTCGAAGGGGACGGCAGATGAGCACAGATACGCAGTATTTT
15,-,TRBJ2-3,TRBV2,TRBD1,CASRGRTGGADTQYF,TGTGCCAGCAGAGGAAGGACAGGGGGCGCAGATACGCAGTATTTT
14,many,TRBJ2-6,TRBV9,-,CASTDGSGANVLTF,TGTGCCAGCACCGACGGCTCTGGGGCCAACGTCCTGACTTTC